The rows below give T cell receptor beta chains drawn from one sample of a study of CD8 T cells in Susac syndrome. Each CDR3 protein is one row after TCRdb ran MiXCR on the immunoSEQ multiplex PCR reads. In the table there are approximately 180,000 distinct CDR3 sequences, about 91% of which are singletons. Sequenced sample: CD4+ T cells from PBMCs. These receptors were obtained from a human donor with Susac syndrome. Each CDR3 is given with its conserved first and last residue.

CDR3aa: CASSLPSGYTDTQYF; j_gene: TRBJ2-3; v_gene: TRBV5-1
CDR3aa: CASSEQQATNEKLFF; j_gene: TRBJ1-4; v_gene: TRBV2
CDR3aa: CASSYREKTQYF; j_gene: TRBJ2-5; v_gene: TRBV2
CDR3aa: CAIRGSSGNTIYF; j_gene: TRBJ1-3; v_gene: TRBV10-3
CDR3aa: CASSPTGKQEQYF; j_gene: TRBJ2-7; v_gene: TRBV7-2
CDR3aa: CASSYTSGYNEQFF; j_gene: TRBJ2-1; v_gene: TRBV6-5
CDR3aa: CASSVRSGDYGYTF; j_gene: TRBJ1-2; v_gene: TRBV2
CDR3aa: CASRAGTGTYEQYF; j_gene: TRBJ2-7; v_gene: TRBV2
CDR3aa: CAPSPQGGEAYEQYF; j_gene: TRBJ2-7; v_gene: TRBV10-3
CDR3aa: CASRGSGGNIQYF; j_gene: TRBJ2-4; v_gene: TRBV6-6
CDR3aa: CAWSARGEKLFF; j_gene: TRBJ1-4; v_gene: TRBV30
CDR3aa: CSARRTGGYDTEAFF; j_gene: TRBJ1-1; v_gene: TRBV20-1
CDR3aa: CASSWSANILF; j_gene: TRBJ1-2; v_gene: TRBV6-1
CDR3aa: CASSPAGLSYNEQFF; j_gene: TRBJ2-1; v_gene: TRBV6-6
CDR3aa: CASRKKGGRYEQYF; j_gene: TRBJ2-7; v_gene: TRBV3-1
CDR3aa: CASSRRGGTDIQYF; j_gene: TRBJ2-4; v_gene: TRBV28
CDR3aa: CASSSGTGTPYEQYF; j_gene: TRBJ2-7; v_gene: TRBV5-1
CDR3aa: CASSSPFRRGLPDTQYF; j_gene: TRBJ2-3; v_gene: TRBV6-2/TRBV6-3
CDR3aa: CASSFTGLDTQYF; j_gene: TRBJ2-3; v_gene: TRBV7-9
CDR3aa: CAAGQLSYNEQFF; j_gene: TRBJ2-1; v_gene: TRBV6-5